The 11 T cell receptor beta chains given below trace back to one sample, sequenced in a study of cytomegalovirus exposure and HLA in healthy donors (dated by TCRdb to the late 2010s). To prepare the library, the immunoSEQ multiplex PCR assay was applied. A mixture of 60 forward primers for TCR Vbeta segments and 13 reverse primers for TCR Jbeta segments was used in the multiplex PCR. The table comes from immuneACCESS by way of TCRdb, which keeps in-frame sequences with V and J called. Part of the clones is missing from these tables; in studies checked, under half for an unresolved V gene and the rest for unknown reasons. Within this sample are around 88,000 clones, with over 75% of them counted one time only. 7.3% of the sample comes from the top ten. The sequenced material came from PBMCs. Every receptor here comes from a man aged 50 or older in good health and CMV-seropositive.

This chain links TRBV7-9 with TRBJ1-3, with D unresolved. Germline lookup yields CDR1 SEHNR and CDR2 FQNEAQ (reference sequence). Between the trimmed V and J ends, which lost 3 bases and 0 bases, there was a span of 6 bases. CDR3 size: 14 residues. The chain's CDR3 is CASSFGPSGNTIYF. As DNA, the CDR3 is TGTGCCAGCAGCTTTGGCCCCTCTGGAAACACCATATATTTT.

The V and J genes are TRBV5-1 and TRBJ2-7; TRBD2 is a possible D gene (5 bases). Germline V CDR1 and CDR2: SGHRS, YFSETQ. The CDR3 totals 13 residues. The V gene lost 0 bases and the J gene lost 6 bases, with 10 bases spanning the gap. CDR3 DNA: TGCGCCAGCAGCTTGGCGAGGGTTTCCGAGCAGTACTTC. Translation gives CASSLARVSEQYF. Full variable domain (missing parts from reference TRBV5-1 and TRBJ2-7): KAGVTQTPRYLIKTRGQQVTLSCSPISGHRSVSWYQQTPGQGLQFLFEYFSETQRNKGNFPGRFSGRQFSNSRSEMNVSTLELGDSALYLCASSLARVSEQYFGPGTRLTVT.

The chain links TRBV29-1 to TRBJ2-5; 8 bases agree with TRBD2. This CDR3 spans 13 amino acids. Germline V gene data show CDR1 as SQVTM and CDR2 as ANQGSEA. V was pared by 4 bases and J by 4 bases, with 5 bases of the junction left unmatched. CDR3 DNA: TGCAGCGTTGGCCGGGGGGGCGTAGAGACCCAGTACTTC. This codes for CSVGRGGVETQYF.

J is TRBJ2-1 and V is TRBV5-6, with 9 bases fitting TRBD2. With 1 base clipped from V and 7 bases from J, the junction kept 6 bases outside the gene matches. The CDR3 runs to 15 residues. From germline, CDR1 is SGHDT and CDR2 YYEEEE. CDR3 residues: CASSLLASGENEQFF. The CDR3 bases are TGTGCCAGCAGCTTGTTGGCTAGCGGGGAGAATGAGCAGTTCTTC.

The chain is built from TRBV25-1 and TRBJ2-5, with TRBD2 as a possible D gene (6 bases). Judging by the DNA end, TRBJ2-7 fits better; the J call may be wrong. The CDR3 sequence is 14 residues long. Per the germline V gene, CDR1 is MGHDK and CDR2 is SYGVNS. The DNA of the CDR3 is TGTGCCAGCCGGGAGAAGACGGGCACCTACGAGCAGTACTTC. Protein sequence: CASREKTGTYEQYF.

The CDR3 region is CASSPTSQGARTGELFF. Here the CDR3 DNA reads TGTGCCAGCTCACCAACCTCGCAGGGGGCTAGAACCGGGGAGCTGTTTTTT. The chain links TRBV18 to TRBJ2-2; 8 bases agree with TRBD1. The V gene's germline CDR1 is KGHSH and CDR2 LQKENI. The ends lost 2 bases at V and 5 bases at J; junction bases unmatched: 10. The CDR3 length is 17 residues.

The V and J genes are TRBV7-9 and TRBJ2-7; TRBD1 might be the D (6 bases). The germline V and J ends were trimmed by 4 bases and 4 bases, with 14 bases remaining between them. The CDR3 totals 14 residues. The germline CDR1 and CDR2 sequences are SEHNR and FQNEAQ (reference sequence). The CDR3 DNA reads as TGTGCCAGCAGCTCGCGGACAGAGTTTTACGAGCAGTACTTC. It yields the protein CASSSRTEFYEQYF.

The V call is TRBV27, the J call TRBJ1-6; D possibly corresponds to TRBD1 (6 bases). CDR3 length: 16 residues. With 6 bases removed from V and 0 bases from J, the gap between germline ends came to 12 bases. The germline V gene encodes CDR1 MNHEY and CDR2 SMNVEV (reference sequence). The chain's CDR3 is CASRSQGSSYNSPLHF. Written as DNA, the CDR3 is TGTGCCAGCAGGTCTCAGGGGAGCTCCTATAATTCACCCCTCCACTTT.

V gene TRBV5-1 combines with J gene TRBJ1-4; possible D gene TRBD1, 6 bases. This CDR3 has 15 amino acids. Germline CDR1 reads SGHRS; CDR2 reads YFSETQ. V was pared by 4 bases and J by 0 bases, with 10 bases between. The CDR3 DNA sequence: TGCGCCAGCAGCAAGGACAGTGCAACTAATGAAAAACTGTTTTTT. This encodes CASSKDSATNEKLFF. Full variable domain (remainder filled in from reference TRBV5-1 and TRBJ1-4): KAGVTQTPRYLIKTRGQQVTLSCSPISGHRSVSWYQQTPGQGLQFLFEYFSETQRNKGNFPGRFSGRQFSNSRSEMNVSTLELGDSALYLCASSKDSATNEKLFFGSGTQLSVL.

The V call is TRBV25-1, the J call TRBJ1-4; the match to TRBD1 covers 8 bases. The J segment lost 8 bases and the V segment lost 6 bases, leaving 5 bases of the junction unmatched. Germline V lookup: CDR1 MGHDK, CDR2 SYGVNS. This CDR3 region has 13 residues. This CDR3 is CASRETGAEKLFF. CDR3 coding DNA: TGTGCCAGCAGGGAGACAGGGGCGGAAAAACTGTTTTTT.

This clone was seen a handful of times. V usage is TRBV6-1 and J usage is TRBJ2-1; D gene unclear. This CDR3 comprises 16 residues. V dropped 0 bases and J dropped 2 bases, with 11 bases sitting between them. Germline V lookup: CDR1 MNHNS, CDR2 SASEGT. The chain's CDR3 is CASSEARSNPYNEQFF. The CDR3 DNA reads TGTGCCAGCAGTGAAGCGAGGTCTAACCCCTACAATGAGCAGTTCTTC.